This entry describes one TCR beta chain. The sample originates from a study of shared clonotypes between healthy human individuals. This table comes from immunoSEQ multiplex PCR, and its TCRdb copy is limited to in-frame clones, with some not included. In the table there are hundreds of thousands of clones, roughly nine tenths of which are singletons. The CDR3 spans 14 residues. Germline V gene sequence: CDR1 SGHAT, CDR2 FQNNGV. Deletions cut 3 bases from V and 1 base from J, with 10 bases between. Naive CD8 populations comprised CD45RO-negative cells positively selected for CCR7, excluding terminally differentiated effector memory CD45RA+ cells.

Sequencing input: naive CD8+ T cells sorted from blood. The source is a young man in good health. The rearrangement links TRBV11-2 to TRBJ2-7; D might be TRBD1 (5 bases). The CDR3 here is CASSFFQGSYEQYF. The DNA of the CDR3 is TGTGCCAGCAGCTTCTTCCAGGGATCCTACGAGCAGTACTTC. The full variable domain, rest sourced from reference TRBV11-2 and TRBJ2-7, is EAGVAQSPRYKIIEKRQSVAFWCNPISGHATLYWYQQILGQGPKLLIQFQNNGVVDDSQLPKDRFSAERLKGVDSTLKIQPAKLEDSAVYLCASSFFQGSYEQYFGPGTRLTVT.